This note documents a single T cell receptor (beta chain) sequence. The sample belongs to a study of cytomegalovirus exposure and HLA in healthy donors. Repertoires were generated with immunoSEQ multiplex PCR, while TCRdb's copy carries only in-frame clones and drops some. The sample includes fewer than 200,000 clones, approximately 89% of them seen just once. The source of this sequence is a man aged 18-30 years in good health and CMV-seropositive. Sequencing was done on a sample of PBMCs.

The CDR3 DNA sequence: TGTGCCAGCAGCCAAGTTTGGACAGGGGGCTCTGGGGCCAACGTCCTGACTTTC. As protein: CASSQVWTGGSGANVLTF. The J gene is TRBJ2-6, the V gene TRBV4-2; 10 nucleotides match TRBD1. There are 18 residues in the CDR3. CDR1 and CDR2 (germline): LGHNA, YNFKEQ. With 1 base clipped from V and 0 bases from J, the junction kept 3 bases outside the gene matches.